The source of this TCR beta chain is a study of T cells in localized non-small cell lung cancer. The study, taken as a whole, reports: Heterogeneity remains possible, as sequencing covered one tumor region only. Those with higher blood T cell density had longer overall survival. Turning up in adjacent lung were a median approximately 60 of the top 100 tumor clones. Uninvolved adjacent lung had the highest recorded T cell clonality, with tumor below it.

As for this clone: The antigen remains undetermined.

CDR3 length equals 15 residues. CDR1 and CDR2 (germline): SGHDT, YYEEEE. V dropped 6 bases and J dropped 10 bases, with 22 bases sitting between them. The protocol was immunoSEQ multiplex PCR, while the TCRdb copy is restricted to in-frame clones and leaves out a portion. The sample includes 35,000 to 45,000 clones, around nine tenths of them seen just once. V gene TRBV5-6 combines with J gene TRBJ1-4, with a weak D call TRBD1 (5 bases). Sequenced here: peripheral blood, sampled before any cancer treatment. The origin of this receptor is a female donor at least 60 years old with stage I lung adenocarcinoma. Here the CDR3 DNA reads TGTGCCAGCACCCTCGTAGGCTCTTGGGGCGGAAAACTGTTTTTT. Translating it yields CASTLVGSWGGKLFF.